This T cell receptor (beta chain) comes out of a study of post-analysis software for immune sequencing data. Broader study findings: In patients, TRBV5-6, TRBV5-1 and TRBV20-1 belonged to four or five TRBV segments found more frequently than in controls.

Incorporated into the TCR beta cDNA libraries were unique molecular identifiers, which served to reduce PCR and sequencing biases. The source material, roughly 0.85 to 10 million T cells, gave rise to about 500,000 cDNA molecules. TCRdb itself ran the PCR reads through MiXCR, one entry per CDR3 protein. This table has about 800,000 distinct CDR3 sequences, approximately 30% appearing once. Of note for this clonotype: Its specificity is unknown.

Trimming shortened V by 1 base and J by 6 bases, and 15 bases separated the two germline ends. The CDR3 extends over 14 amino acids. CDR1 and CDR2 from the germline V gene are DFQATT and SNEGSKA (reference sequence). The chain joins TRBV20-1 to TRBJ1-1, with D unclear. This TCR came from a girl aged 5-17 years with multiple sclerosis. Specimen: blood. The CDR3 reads CSARVGPPHAEAFF. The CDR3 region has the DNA TGCAGTGCTAGAGTTGGCCCGCCCCACGCTGAAGCTTTCTTT.